Listed below are T cell receptor beta chains from one sample, sequenced in a study of blood T cells in healthy people across ages. Each CDR3 protein gets one entry after TCRdb re-called the 5' RACE reads with MiXCR. The sample consists of approximately 1.5 million distinct CDR3 sequences, less than 45% of them appearing once. The sample consisted of blood. The receptor source for this set is a woman younger than 30 in good health. Both conserved end residues are part of each CDR3. The order of the fields is V gene, CDR3 protein.

V gene: TRBV2
CDR3 protein: CASSEYRGPETQYF

V gene: TRBV2
CDR3 protein: CASSEEGGKGLYGYTF

V gene: TRBV7-9
CDR3 protein: CASSSTGGKQYF

V gene: TRBV7-9
CDR3 protein: CASSFLQGQFSYNEQFF

V gene: TRBV20-1
CDR3 protein: CSARYGDGYTF

V gene: TRBV29-1
CDR3 protein: CSVKVAWSSYNEQFF

V gene: TRBV4-3
CDR3 protein: CASSQDFLVTDTQYF

V gene: TRBV6-2/TRBV6-3
CDR3 protein: CAGSYSLLGRNEQYF

V gene: TRBV2
CDR3 protein: CASSGTGGPMSYTF

V gene: TRBV28
CDR3 protein: CASSMGDLAGGTDTQYF

V gene: TRBV4-3
CDR3 protein: CASSQESDRSSYNEQFF

V gene: TRBV20-1
CDR3 protein: CSAHRGANTGELFF

V gene: TRBV28
CDR3 protein: CASSLGASLVETQYF

V gene: TRBV12-3/TRBV12-4
CDR3 protein: CASSLYGGALNQPQHF

V gene: TRBV6-9
CDR3 protein: CAADRTLAKNIQYF

V gene: TRBV5-4
CDR3 protein: CASHRLMNTEAFF

V gene: TRBV4-3
CDR3 protein: CASSQAREKLFF

V gene: TRBV5-1
CDR3 protein: CASRTNSYGYTF

V gene: TRBV12-3/TRBV12-4
CDR3 protein: CASSFGQGRQPQHF

V gene: TRBV9
CDR3 protein: CASSVIEGAGYTF

V gene: TRBV4-1
CDR3 protein: CASSQGGADTEAFF

V gene: TRBV7-8
CDR3 protein: CASSSRTGGSTEKLFF

V gene: TRBV30
CDR3 protein: CAWSSMGRTKITF

V gene: TRBV4-3
CDR3 protein: CASSQGRLVIISDTQYF

V gene: TRBV28
CDR3 protein: CASSSQTTAQETQYF

V gene: TRBV7-4
CDR3 protein: CASRHFNRGSEYGANVLTF